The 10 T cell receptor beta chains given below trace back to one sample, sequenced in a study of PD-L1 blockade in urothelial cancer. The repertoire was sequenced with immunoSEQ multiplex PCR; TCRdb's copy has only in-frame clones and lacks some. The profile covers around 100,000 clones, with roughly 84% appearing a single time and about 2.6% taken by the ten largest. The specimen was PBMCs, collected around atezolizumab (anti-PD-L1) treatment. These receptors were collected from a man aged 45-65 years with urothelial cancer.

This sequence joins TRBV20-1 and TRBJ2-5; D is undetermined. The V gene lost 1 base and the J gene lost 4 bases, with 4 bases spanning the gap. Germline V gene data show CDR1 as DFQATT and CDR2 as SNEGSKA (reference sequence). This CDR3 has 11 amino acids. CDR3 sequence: CSARALETQYF. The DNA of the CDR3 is TGCAGTGCTAGAGCTTTAGAGACCCAGTACTTC.

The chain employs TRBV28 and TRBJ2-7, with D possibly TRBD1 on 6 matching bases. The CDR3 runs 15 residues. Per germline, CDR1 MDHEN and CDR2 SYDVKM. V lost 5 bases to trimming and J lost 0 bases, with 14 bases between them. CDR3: CASSPGQQPSYEQYF. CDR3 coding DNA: TGTGCCAGCAGTCCCGGACAGCAACCCTCCTACGAGCAGTACTTC.

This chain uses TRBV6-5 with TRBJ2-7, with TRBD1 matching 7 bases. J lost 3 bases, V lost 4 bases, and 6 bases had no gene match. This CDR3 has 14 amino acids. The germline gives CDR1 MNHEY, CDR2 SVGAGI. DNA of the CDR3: TGTGCCAGCAGTTGGGACAGCTCATTCTACGAGCAGTACTTC. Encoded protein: CASSWDSSFYEQYF.

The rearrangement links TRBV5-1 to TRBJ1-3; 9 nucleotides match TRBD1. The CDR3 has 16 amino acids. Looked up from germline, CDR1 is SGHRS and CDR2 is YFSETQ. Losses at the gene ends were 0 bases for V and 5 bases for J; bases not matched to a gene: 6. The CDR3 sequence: CASSLDGTGLRNTIYF. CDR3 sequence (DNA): TGCGCCAGCAGCTTGGACGGGACAGGGTTGAGAAACACCATATATTTT.

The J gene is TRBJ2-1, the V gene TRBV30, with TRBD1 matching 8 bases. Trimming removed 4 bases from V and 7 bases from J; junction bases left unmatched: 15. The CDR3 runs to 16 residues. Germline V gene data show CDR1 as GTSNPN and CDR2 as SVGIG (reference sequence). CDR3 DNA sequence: TGTGCCTGGACTCTCCTCGCGGGACAGGTGTTTAATGAGCAGTTCTTC. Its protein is CAWTLLAGQVFNEQFF. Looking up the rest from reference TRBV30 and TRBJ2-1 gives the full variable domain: SQTIHQWPATLVQPVGSPLSLECTVEGTSNPNLYWYRQAAGRGLQLLFYSVGIGQISSEVPQNLSASRPQDRQFILSSKKLLLSDSGFYLCAWTLLAGQVFNEQFFGPGTRLTVL.

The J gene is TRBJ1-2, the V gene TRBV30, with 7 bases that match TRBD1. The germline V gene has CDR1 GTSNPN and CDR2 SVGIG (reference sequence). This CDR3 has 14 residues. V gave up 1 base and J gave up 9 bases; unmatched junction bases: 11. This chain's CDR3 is CAWSAQGQSLRYTF. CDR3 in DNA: TGTGCCTGGAGTGCTCAGGGACAGAGTCTTCGCTACACCTTC.

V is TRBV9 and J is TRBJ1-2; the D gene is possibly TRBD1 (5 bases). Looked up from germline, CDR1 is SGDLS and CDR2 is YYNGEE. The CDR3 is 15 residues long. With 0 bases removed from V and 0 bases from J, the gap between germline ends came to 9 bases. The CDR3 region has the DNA TGTGCCAGCAGCGTAGGGACACTCCCTAACTATGGCTACACCTTC. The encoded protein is CASSVGTLPNYGYTF.

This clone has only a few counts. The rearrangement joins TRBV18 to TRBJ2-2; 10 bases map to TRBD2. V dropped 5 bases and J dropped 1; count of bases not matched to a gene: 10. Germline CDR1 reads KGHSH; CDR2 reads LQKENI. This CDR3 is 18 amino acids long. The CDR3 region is CASSSLQAGGMNTGELFF. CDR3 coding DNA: TGTGCCAGCTCATCTCTTCAAGCGGGAGGGATGAACACCGGGGAGCTGTTTTTT.

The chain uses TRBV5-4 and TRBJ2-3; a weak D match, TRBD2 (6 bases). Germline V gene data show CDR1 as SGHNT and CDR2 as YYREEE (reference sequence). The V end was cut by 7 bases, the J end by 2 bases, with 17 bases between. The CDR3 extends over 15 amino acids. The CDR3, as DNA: TGTGCCAGCGGGAGAGGCCGGGGGTTCACAGATACGCAGTATTTT. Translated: CASGRGRGFTDTQYF.

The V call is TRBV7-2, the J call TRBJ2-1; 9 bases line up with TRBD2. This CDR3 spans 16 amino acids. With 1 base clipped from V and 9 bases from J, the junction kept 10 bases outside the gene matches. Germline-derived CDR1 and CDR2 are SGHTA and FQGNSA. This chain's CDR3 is CASSLGVSGSISEQFF. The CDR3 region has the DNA TGTGCCAGCAGCTTAGGGGTTAGCGGGAGTATCAGTGAGCAGTTCTTC. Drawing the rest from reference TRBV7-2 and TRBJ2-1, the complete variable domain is GAGVSQSPSNKVTEKGKDVELRCDPISGHTALYWYRQSLGQGLEFLIYFQGNSAPDKSGLPSDRFSAERTGGSVSTLTIQRTQQEDSAVYLCASSLGVSGSISEQFFGPGTRLTVL.